The 13 T cell receptor beta chains presented below share a single source sample, sequenced in a study of beta chain features in type 1 diabetes listed by TCRdb under 2018. Library preparation was by the immunoSEQ multiplex PCR assay. The High Capacity cDNA Reverse Transcription Kit was used to reverse transcribe all of the isolated RNA, meaning that expressed TCRB transcripts were what got sequenced. Drawn from immuneACCESS, this table holds only the in-frame rearrangements with V and J called that TCRdb kept. Clones are partly lost; checked studies trace under half to an unresolved V gene and leave the rest unexplained. The sample yields hundreds of thousands of clones; 11% were counted once. The top ten clonotypes cover 0.035% to 0.05% of the sample. The sequenced material came from naive CD4+ T cells from blood. What this sample's cell subset or site label stands for: true naive CD4+ T cells. These receptors came from a woman aged 18-30 years in good health.

This chain links TRBV2 with TRBJ2-3, with 7 bases fitting TRBD2. V was pared by 6 bases and J by 4 bases, with 1 base of the junction left unmatched. Germline assignment: CDR1 SNHLY and CDR2 FYNNEI. This CDR3 spans 12 amino acids. The DNA of the CDR3 is TGTGCCAGCAGGGGACTACCAGATACGCAGTATTTT. It codes for CASRGLPDTQYF.

V gene TRBV5-1 combines with J gene TRBJ1-6; D perhaps matches TRBD1 (5 bases). CDR1 and CDR2 from the germline V gene are SGHRS and YFSETQ. The ends were cut back, 4 bases at V and 0 bases at J, with 11 bases in the middle. The CDR3 loop spans 16 amino acids. The CDR3 nucleotides read TGCGCCAGCAGCCTTCCTGACAGCTCCTATAATTCACCCCTCCACTTT. Its protein is CASSLPDSSYNSPLHF.

This clone was recorded a few times. V usage is TRBV19 and J usage is TRBJ1-1; D is undetermined. This CDR3 is 13 amino acids long. The germline V and J ends were trimmed by 6 bases and 1 base, with 9 bases remaining between them. Germline CDR1 LNHDA, CDR2 SQIVND (reference sequence). CDR3 nucleotide sequence: TGTGCCAGTAGAACAATCGGGAACACTGAAGCTTTCTTT. Translation: CASRTIGNTEAFF.

The chain combines TRBV4-3 with TRBJ2-3; TRBD2 matches 12 bases. Germline V gene sequence: CDR1 LGHNA, CDR2 YSLEER. The CDR3 runs 17 residues. V lost 0 bases and J lost 4; bases outside the gene matches: 5. CDR3 nucleotides: TGCGCCAGCAGCCAAGACGGCCTAGCGGGGGGGCCAGATACGCAGTATTTT. Protein sequence: CASSQDGLAGGPDTQYF.

CDR3 amino acids: CASSPREGYGYTF. The CDR3 DNA sequence: TGTGCCAGCAGCCCCAGAGAGGGCTATGGCTACACCTTC. The chain is built from TRBV4-2 and TRBJ1-2; D unclear. The V and J ends lost 4 bases and 4 bases respectively, with 10 bases between them. The CDR3 loop spans 13 amino acids. Germline CDR1 reads LGHNA; CDR2 reads YNFKEQ.

The rearrangement links TRBV5-1 to TRBJ2-1; 8 nucleotides match TRBD2. V trimming: 4 bases; J trimming: 5 bases; junction bases outside the gene matches: 11. Looked up from germline, CDR1 is SGHRS and CDR2 is YFSETQ. The CDR3 is made up of 16 amino acids. CDR3 in amino acids: CASSPGAGLEDNEQFF. In nucleotides, the CDR3 is TGCGCCAGCAGCCCGGGGGCGGGACTAGAAGACAATGAGCAGTTCTTC.

In its sample, this clone was seen a few times. In nucleotides, the CDR3 is TGTGCCAGCAGCCCGACCCCAGATACGCAGTATTTT. Translated, it gives CASSPTPDTQYF. The rearrangement links TRBV7-6 to TRBJ2-3, with D unclear. The CDR3 consists of 12 residues. The germline gives CDR1 SGHVS, CDR2 FNYEAQ. V gave up 5 bases and J gave up 4 bases, with 7 bases separating them.

The sample holds a few counts of this clone. V and J are TRBV7-9 and TRBJ2-5; 7 bases fit TRBD2. Trimming at V came to 5 bases and at J to 2 bases, leaving 5 bases not matched to a gene. The CDR3 runs 14 residues. The germline V gene has CDR1 SEHNR and CDR2 FQNEAQ (reference sequence). The CDR3 loop reads CASSLSGGQETQYF. As DNA, the CDR3 is TGTGCCAGCAGCCTATCGGGGGGTCAAGAGACCCAGTACTTC.

This rearrangement joins TRBV7-9 to TRBJ2-1; 11 bases are a match to TRBD2. The length of the CDR3 is 13 residues. V lost 5 bases, J lost 9 bases, and 3 bases stayed unmatched. Germline V gene sequence: CDR1 SEHNR, CDR2 FQNEAQ (reference sequence). The CDR3 nucleotides are TGTGCCAGCAGCGGTCTAGCGGGGGGTGAGCAGTTCTTC. Protein: CASSGLAGGEQFF. Together with reference TRBV7-9 and TRBJ2-1, the CDR3 gives the full variable domain: DTGVSQNPRHKITKRGQNVTFRCDPISEHNRLYWYRQTLGQGPEFLTYFQNEAQLEKSRLLSDRFSAERPKGSFSTLEIQRTEQGDSAMYLCASSGLAGGEQFFGPGTRLTVL.

About this clone itself: Other DNA sequences of this sample code for an identical CDR3. V and J are TRBV7-9 and TRBJ2-7; weak D call: TRBD2 (5 bases). Germline V gene data show CDR1 as SEHNR and CDR2 as FQNEAQ (reference sequence). The V end was cut by 3 bases, the J end by 1 base, with 7 bases between. The CDR3 has 13 amino acids. CDR3 region: CASSFRGSYEQYF. The CDR3 nucleotides are TGTGCCAGCAGCTTCCGGGGATCCTACGAGCAGTACTTC.

This clone has only a few counts. This chain links TRBV9 with TRBJ2-1; weak D call: TRBD2 (6 bases). The germline CDR1 and CDR2 sequences are SGDLS and YYNGEE. The CDR3 consists of 16 residues. V was clipped by 1 base and J by 0 bases, with 11 bases between them. CDR3 protein: CASSVLARRSYNEQFF. Here the CDR3 DNA reads TGTGCCAGCAGCGTACTAGCGAGACGCTCCTACAATGAGCAGTTCTTC.

The chain uses TRBV29-1 and TRBJ2-7; D may be TRBD2 (7 bases). The CDR3 contains 13 residues. The V gene lost 6 bases and the J gene lost 6 bases, with 18 bases spanning the gap. Germline CDR1 SQVTM, CDR2 ANQGSEA. The CDR3 DNA reads TGCAGCGTGGGGGGGCTAGCGATTGTCGAGCAGTACTTC. The encoded protein is CSVGGLAIVEQYF.

V and J are TRBV7-8 and TRBJ1-4; tentative D call: TRBD1 (5 bases). Germline CDR1 is SGHVS and CDR2 is FQNEAQ. V gave up 5 bases and J gave up 3 bases, with 13 bases separating them. CDR3 length: 15 residues. This CDR3 reads CASSHRGLPNEKLFF. In DNA, the CDR3 is TGTGCCAGCAGCCACCGGGGACTACCTAATGAAAAACTGTTTTTT.